The present entry profiles one TCR beta chain with its context. Antigen: not known. Expressed TCRB transcripts were sequenced, since all the RNA that had been isolated was reverse transcribed. The protocol was immunoSEQ multiplex PCR, while the TCRdb copy is restricted to in-frame clones and leaves out a portion. This sample has over 300,000 clones, with around 8.5% found just once. From germline, CDR1 is MGHDK and CDR2 SYGVNS. This CDR3 is built from 14 residues. V was shortened by 3 bases and J by 4 bases, with 12 bases between the two germline ends. This specimen comes from a study of beta chain features in type 1 diabetes. Findings of the study overall: Among patients with Type 1 diabetes, TCRB CDR3s were moderately but significantly shorter in every one of the four CD4+ subsets. Sequencing from cDNA could over-represent high-TCR-expressing cells.

The TCR was taken from a man aged 30 to 39 with type 1 diabetes. The V and J genes are TRBV25-1 and TRBJ1-2; D not resolved. What was sequenced was central memory CD4+ T cells from blood. The CDR3 region has the DNA TGTGCCAGCAGTGAGTTGGCTTCCAGCTATGGCTACACCTTC. The encoded protein is CASSELASSYGYTF.